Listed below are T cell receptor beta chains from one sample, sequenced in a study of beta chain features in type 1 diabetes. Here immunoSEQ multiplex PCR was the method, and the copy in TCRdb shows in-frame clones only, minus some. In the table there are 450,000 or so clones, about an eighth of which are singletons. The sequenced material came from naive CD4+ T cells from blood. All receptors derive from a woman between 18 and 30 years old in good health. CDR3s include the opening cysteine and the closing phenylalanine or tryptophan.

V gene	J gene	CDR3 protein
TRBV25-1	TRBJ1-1	CASSGNEAEAFF
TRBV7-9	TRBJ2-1	CASSSSGLAPFF
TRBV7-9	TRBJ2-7	CASSSSSGTFSYEQYF
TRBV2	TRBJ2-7	CASSRGREGEQYF
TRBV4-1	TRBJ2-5	CASSQDRKYRVETQYF
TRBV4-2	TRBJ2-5	CASSQFSGGAGETQYF
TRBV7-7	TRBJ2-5	CASSTAGTGEETQYF
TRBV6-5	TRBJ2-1	CASSYEGTYNEQFF
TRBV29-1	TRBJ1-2	CSVEEQGAGGYTF
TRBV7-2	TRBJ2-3	CASSAQGSTDTQYF
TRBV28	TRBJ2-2	CASSFFGTTNTGELFF
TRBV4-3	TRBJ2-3	CASSQELRGGTDTQYF
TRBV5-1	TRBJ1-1	CASSLTGQANTEAFF
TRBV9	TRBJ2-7	CASSVGTQYYEQYF
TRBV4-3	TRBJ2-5	CASSQSAEGLQETQYF
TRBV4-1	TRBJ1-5	CASSQGRGERWPQHF
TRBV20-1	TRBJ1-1	CSARKATEAFF
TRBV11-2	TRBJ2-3	CASSSLQGLATQYF
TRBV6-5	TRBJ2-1	CASSLVSEQFF
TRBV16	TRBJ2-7	CASSQDVFHEQYF
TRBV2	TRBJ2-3	CASSAQGTYTDTQYF
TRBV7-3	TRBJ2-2	CASSFPGRSNTGELFF
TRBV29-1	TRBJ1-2	CSVEDLAGRFGYTF
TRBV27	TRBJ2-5	CATQRRRGPQETQYF
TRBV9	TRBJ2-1	CASSSRLAGSTEQFF
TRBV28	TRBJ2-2	CASRDSYGRGAGELFF
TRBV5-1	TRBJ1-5	CASSLEVGNQPQHF
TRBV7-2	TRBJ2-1	CASSPMTGPYNEQFF
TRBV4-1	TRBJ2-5	CASSHFGRGKETQYF
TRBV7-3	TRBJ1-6	CASSPGPEGHLHF
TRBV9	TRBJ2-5	CASSVGSLLDQETQYF
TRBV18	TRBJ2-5	CASSPRTGQETQYF
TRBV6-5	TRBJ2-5	CASSYAEGSETQYF
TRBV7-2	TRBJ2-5	CASSMRQVWETQYF
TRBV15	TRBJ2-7	CATSREGAGSSEQYF
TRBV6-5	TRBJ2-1	CASSQGSSSYNEQFF
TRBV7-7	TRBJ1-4	CASSRGIGADEKLFF
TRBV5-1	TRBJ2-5	CASSLEEETQYF
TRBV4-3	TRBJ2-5	CASSQDLRAGETQYF
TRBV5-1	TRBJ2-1	CASSLVLNEQFF
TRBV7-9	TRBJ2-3	CASSHIAGISTDTQYF
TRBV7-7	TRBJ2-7	CASSPLAGPGEQYF
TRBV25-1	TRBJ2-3	CASSEWLAESTDTQYF
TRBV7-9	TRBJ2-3	CASSIGYTDTQYF
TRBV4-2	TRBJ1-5	CASSRDRGGQPQHF
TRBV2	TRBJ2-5	CASNPLSGETQYF